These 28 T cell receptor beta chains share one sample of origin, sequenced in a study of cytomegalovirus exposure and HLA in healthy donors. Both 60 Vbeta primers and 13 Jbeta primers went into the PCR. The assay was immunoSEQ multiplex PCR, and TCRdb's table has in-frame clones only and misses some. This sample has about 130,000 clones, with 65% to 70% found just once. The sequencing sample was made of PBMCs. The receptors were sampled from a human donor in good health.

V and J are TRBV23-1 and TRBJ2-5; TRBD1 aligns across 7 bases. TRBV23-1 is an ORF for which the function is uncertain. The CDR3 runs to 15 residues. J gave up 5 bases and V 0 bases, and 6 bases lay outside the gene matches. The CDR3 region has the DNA TGCGCCAGCAGTCAATCGAACAGGGGTGGCGAGACCCAGTACTTC. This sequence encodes CASSQSNRGGETQYF.

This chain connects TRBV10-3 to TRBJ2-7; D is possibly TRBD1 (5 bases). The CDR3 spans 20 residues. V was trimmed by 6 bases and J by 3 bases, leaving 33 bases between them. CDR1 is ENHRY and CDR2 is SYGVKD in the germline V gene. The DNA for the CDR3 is TGTGCCATCAGAGACCCCCTTTCGCGACAGAAAACCGATATTCACTACGAGCAGTACTTC. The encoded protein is CAIRDPLSRQKTDIHYEQYF.

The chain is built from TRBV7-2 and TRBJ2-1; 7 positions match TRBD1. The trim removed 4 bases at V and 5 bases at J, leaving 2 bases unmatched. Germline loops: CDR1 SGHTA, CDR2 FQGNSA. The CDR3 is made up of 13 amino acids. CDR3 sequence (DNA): TGTGCCAGCAGCTCCGGACAGGACAATGAGCAGTTCTTC. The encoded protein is CASSSGQDNEQFF.

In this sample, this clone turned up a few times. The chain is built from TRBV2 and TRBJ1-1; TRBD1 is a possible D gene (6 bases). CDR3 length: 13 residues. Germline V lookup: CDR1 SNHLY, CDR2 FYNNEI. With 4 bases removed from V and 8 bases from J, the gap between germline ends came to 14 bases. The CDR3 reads CASSAEMDSEAFF. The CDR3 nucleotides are TGTGCCAGCAGTGCCGAAATGGACAGCGAAGCTTTCTTT. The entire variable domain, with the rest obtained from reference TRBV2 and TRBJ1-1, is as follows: EPEVTQTPSHQVTQMGQEVILRCVPISNHLYFYWYRQILGQKVEFLVSFYNNEISEKSEIFDDQFSVERPDGSNFTLKIRSTKLEDSAMYFCASSAEMDSEAFFGQGTRLTVV.

The CDR3 region has the DNA TGTGCCAGCAGCCCCACTAGCGGGGGATACAATGAGCAGTTCTTC. It specifies CASSPTSGGYNEQFF. This chain uses TRBV7-9 with TRBJ2-1; 11 nucleotides match TRBD2. This CDR3 comprises 15 residues. CDR1 SEHNR and CDR2 FQNEAQ come from the germline V gene (reference sequence). V dropped 5 bases and J dropped 4; count of bases not matched to a gene: 4.

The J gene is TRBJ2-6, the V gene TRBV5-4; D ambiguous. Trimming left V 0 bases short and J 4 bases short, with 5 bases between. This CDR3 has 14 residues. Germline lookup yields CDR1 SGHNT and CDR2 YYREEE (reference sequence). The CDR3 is CASSLDYGANVLTF. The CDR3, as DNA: TGTGCCAGCAGCTTGGACTACGGGGCCAACGTCCTGACTTTC.

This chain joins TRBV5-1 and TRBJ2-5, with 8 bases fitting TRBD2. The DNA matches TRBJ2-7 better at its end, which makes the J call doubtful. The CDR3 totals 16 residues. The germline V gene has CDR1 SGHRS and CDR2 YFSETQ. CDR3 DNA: TGCGCCAGCAGCCAAATTCGCGGGGGGAACTCCTACGAGCAGTACTTC. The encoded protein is CASSQIRGGNSYEQYF.

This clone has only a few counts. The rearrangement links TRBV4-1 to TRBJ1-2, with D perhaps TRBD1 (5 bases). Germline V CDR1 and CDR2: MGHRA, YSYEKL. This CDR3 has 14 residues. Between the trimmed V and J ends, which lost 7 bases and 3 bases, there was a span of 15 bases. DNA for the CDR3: TGCGCCAGCACCTTAGTCCAGGGCGACTATGGCTACACCTTC. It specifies CASTLVQGDYGYTF.

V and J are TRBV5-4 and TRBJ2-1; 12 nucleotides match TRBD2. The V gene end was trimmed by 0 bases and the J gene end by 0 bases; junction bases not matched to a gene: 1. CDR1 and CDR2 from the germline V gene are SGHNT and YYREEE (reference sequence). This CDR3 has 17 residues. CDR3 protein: CASSLEGLAGSYNEQFF. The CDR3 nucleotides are TGTGCCAGCAGCTTGGAGGGACTAGCGGGCTCCTACAATGAGCAGTTCTTC.

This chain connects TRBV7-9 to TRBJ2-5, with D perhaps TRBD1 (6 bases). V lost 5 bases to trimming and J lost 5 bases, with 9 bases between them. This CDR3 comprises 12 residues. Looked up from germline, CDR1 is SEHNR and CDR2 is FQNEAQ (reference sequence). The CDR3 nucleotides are TGTGCCAGCAGCGATGACAGGGAGACCCAGTACTTC. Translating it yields CASSDDRETQYF.

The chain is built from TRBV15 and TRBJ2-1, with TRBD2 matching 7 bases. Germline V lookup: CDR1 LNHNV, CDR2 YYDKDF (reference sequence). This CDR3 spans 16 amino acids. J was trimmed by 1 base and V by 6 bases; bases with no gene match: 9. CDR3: CATRKSSGGSYNEQFF. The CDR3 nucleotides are TGTGCCACCAGGAAGTCTAGCGGAGGGTCCTACAATGAGCAGTTCTTC. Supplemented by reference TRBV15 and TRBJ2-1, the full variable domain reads DAMVIQNPRYQVTQFGKPVTLSCSQTLNHNVMYWYQQKSSQAPKLLFHYYDKDFNNEADTPDNFQSRRPNTSFCFLDIRSPGLGDTAMYLCATRKSSGGSYNEQFFGPGTRLTVL.

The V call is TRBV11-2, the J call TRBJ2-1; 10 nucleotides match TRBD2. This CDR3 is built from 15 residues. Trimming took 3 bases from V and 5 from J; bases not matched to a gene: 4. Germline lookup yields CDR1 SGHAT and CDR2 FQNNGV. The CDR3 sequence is CASSLFGLADNEQFF. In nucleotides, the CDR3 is TGTGCCAGCAGCTTGTTCGGACTAGCGGACAATGAGCAGTTCTTC.

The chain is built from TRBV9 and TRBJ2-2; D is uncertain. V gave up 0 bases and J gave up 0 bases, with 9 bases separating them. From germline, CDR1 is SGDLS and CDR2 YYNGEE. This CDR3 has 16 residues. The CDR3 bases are TGTGCCAGCAGCGTAGGGTTAAGCCCGAACACCGGGGAGCTGTTTTTT. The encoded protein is CASSVGLSPNTGELFF.

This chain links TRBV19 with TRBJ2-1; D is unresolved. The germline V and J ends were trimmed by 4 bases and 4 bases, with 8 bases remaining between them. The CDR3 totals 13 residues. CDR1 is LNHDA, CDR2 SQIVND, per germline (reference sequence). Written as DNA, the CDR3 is TGTGCCAGTAGTAACAGTGCTTACAATGAGCAGTTCTTC. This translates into CASSNSAYNEQFF.

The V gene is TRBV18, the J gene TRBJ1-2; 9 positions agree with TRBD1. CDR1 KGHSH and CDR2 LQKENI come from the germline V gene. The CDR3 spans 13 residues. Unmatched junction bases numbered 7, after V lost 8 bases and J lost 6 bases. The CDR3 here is CASRLQGADGYTF. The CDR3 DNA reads TGTGCCAGCAGGTTACAGGGGGCTGATGGCTACACCTTC.

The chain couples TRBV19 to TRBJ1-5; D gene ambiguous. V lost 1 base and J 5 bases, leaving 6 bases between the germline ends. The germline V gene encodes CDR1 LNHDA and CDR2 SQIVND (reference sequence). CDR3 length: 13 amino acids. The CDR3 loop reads CASSIGHDQPQHF. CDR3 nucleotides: TGTGCCAGTAGTATAGGACACGATCAGCCCCAGCATTTT.

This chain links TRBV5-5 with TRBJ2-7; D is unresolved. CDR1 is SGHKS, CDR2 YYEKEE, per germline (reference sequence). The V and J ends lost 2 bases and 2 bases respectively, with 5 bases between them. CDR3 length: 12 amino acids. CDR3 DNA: TGTGCCAGCAGCTTCCGGGCCTACGAGCAGTACTTC. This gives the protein CASSFRAYEQYF. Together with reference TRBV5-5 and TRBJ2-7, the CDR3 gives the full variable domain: DAGVTQSPTHLIKTRGQQVTLRCSPISGHKSVSWYQQVLGQGPQFIFQYYEKEERGRGNFPDRFSARQFPNYSSELNVNALLLGDSALYLCASSFRAYEQYFGPGTRLTVT.

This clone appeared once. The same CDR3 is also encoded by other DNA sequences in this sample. Written as DNA, the CDR3 is TGTGCCAGCAGCGTAGGCCGAGGCTCCTACAATGAGCAGTTCTTC. It encodes CASSVGRGSYNEQFF. The chain is built from TRBV9 and TRBJ2-1, with unresolved D. The germline gives CDR1 SGDLS, CDR2 YYNGEE. Trimming shortened V by 0 bases and J by 0 bases, and 7 bases separated the two germline ends. The CDR3 loop spans 15 amino acids.

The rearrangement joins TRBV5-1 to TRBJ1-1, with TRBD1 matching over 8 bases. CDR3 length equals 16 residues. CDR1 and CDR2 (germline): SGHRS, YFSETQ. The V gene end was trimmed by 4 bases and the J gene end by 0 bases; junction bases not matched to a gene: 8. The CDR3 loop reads CASSGGQGNMNTEAFF. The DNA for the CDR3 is TGCGCCAGCAGCGGCGGACAGGGAAACATGAACACTGAAGCTTTCTTT.

The CDR3 loop is CASRSQGEGYTF. As DNA, the CDR3 is TGTGCCAGCAGATCACAGGGGGAGGGCTACACCTTC. The V and J genes are TRBV6-5 and TRBJ1-2, with 8 bases that match TRBD1. Germline V gene data show CDR1 as MNHEY and CDR2 as SVGAGI. The CDR3 has 12 amino acids. The trim removed 6 bases at V and 8 bases at J, leaving 5 bases unmatched.

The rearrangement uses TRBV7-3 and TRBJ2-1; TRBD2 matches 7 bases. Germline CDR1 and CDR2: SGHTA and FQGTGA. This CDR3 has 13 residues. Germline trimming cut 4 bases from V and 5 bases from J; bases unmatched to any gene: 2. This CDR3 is CASSSGLHNEQFF. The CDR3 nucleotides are TGTGCCAGCAGCTCGGGACTACACAATGAGCAGTTCTTC.

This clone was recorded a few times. CDR3 sequence reads: CASSDRTGTYNEQFF. The DNA for the CDR3 is TGTGCCAGCAGTGATCGGACAGGGACCTACAATGAGCAGTTCTTC. The chain has TRBV28 and TRBJ2-1; 8 bases map to TRBD1. The germline V gene has CDR1 MDHEN and CDR2 SYDVKM. The ends lost 5 bases at V and 2 bases at J; junction bases unmatched: 5. The length of the CDR3 is 15 residues.

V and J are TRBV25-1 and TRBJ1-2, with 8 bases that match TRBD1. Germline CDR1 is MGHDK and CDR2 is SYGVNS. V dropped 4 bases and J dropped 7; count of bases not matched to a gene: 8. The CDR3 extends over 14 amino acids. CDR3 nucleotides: TGTGCCAGCAGTGGAACGGGGACAGGCCCTGGCTACACCTTC. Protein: CASSGTGTGPGYTF.

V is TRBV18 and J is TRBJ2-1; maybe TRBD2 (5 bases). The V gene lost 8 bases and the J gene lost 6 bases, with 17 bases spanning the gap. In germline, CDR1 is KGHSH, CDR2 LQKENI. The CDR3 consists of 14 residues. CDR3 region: CASLTFGGGNEQFF. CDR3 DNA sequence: TGTGCCAGCCTCACCTTTGGCGGAGGCAATGAGCAGTTCTTC.

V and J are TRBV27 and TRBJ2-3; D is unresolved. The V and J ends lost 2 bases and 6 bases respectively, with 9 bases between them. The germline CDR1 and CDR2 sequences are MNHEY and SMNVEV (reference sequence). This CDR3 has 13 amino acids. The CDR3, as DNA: TGTGCCAGCAGTTTAGCGGCTCTCGATACGCAGTATTTT. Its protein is CASSLAALDTQYF.

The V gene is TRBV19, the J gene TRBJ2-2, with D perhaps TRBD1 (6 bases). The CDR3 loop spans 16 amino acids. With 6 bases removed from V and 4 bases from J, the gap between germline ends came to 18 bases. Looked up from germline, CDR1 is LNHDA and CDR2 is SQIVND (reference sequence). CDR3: CASSDPGTTSTGELFF. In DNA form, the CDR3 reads TGTGCCAGTAGCGATCCGGGGACAACGAGCACCGGGGAGCTGTTTTTT.

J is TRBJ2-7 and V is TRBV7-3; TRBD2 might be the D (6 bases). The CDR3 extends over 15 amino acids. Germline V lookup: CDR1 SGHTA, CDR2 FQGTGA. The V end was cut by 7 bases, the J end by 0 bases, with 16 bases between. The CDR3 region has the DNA TGTGCCAGCAACCCCTCCGGGGGTCTCTCCTACGAGCAGTACTTC. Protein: CASNPSGGLSYEQYF.

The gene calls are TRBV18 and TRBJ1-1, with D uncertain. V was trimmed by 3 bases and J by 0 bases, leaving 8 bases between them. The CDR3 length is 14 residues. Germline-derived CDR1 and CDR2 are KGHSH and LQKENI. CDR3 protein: CASSPEGLNTEAFF. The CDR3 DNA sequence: TGTGCCAGCTCACCGGAGGGTTTGAACACTGAAGCTTTCTTT.